The source of this TCR beta chain is a study of radiotherapy plus CTLA-4 blockade in lung cancer. Germline V gene lookup returns CDR1 SGHRS and CDR2 YFSETQ. The CDR3 covers 16 residues. V lost 4 bases and J lost 7; bases outside the gene matches: 11. Treatment of patients with chemo-refractory metastatic non-small-cell lung cancer consisted of focal radiation plus CTLA-4 blockade with ipilimumab. Worth noting for this clone: Its antigen remains unknown.

Study results and caveats: In blood, tumor-derived TCR clones expanded after radiotherapy plus ipilimumab. Reports identified early blood T cell clone dynamics, with interferon-beta, as the best response predictor.

Some clones are missing from TCRdb's copy, which holds only in-frame ones; the method was immunoSEQ multiplex PCR. Of about 62,000 clones in the sample, 60% to 80% were seen once. The TCR comes from a human donor with non-small cell lung cancer who had a complete response to radiotherapy plus ipilimumab. The source was peripheral blood, collected from a patient treated with radiotherapy plus ipilimumab. The chain carries TRBV5-1 and TRBJ2-1; 10 bases match TRBD1. The CDR3 DNA reads as TGCGCCAGCAGCACCAGGCCGGGACAGGGGTTTAATGAGCAGTTCTTC. This sequence encodes CASSTRPGQGFNEQFF. The full variable domain, with the rest looked up from reference TRBV5-1 and TRBJ2-1, is KAGVTQTPRYLIKTRGQQVTLSCSPISGHRSVSWYQQTPGQGLQFLFEYFSETQRNKGNFPGRFSGRQFSNSRSEMNVSTLELGDSALYLCASSTRPGQGFNEQFFGPGTRLTVL.